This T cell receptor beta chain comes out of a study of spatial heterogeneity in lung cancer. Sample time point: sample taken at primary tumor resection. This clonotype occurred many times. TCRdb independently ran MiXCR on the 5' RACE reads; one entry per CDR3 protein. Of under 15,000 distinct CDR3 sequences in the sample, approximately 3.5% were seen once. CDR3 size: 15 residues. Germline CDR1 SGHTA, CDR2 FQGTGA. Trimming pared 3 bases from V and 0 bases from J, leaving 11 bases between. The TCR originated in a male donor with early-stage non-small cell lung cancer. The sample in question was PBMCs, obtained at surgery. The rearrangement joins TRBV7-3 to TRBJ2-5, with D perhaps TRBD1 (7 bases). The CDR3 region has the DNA TGTGCCAGCAGCTTGGGGGGACAGTACCAAGAGACCCAGTACTTC. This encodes CASSLGGQYQETQYF.